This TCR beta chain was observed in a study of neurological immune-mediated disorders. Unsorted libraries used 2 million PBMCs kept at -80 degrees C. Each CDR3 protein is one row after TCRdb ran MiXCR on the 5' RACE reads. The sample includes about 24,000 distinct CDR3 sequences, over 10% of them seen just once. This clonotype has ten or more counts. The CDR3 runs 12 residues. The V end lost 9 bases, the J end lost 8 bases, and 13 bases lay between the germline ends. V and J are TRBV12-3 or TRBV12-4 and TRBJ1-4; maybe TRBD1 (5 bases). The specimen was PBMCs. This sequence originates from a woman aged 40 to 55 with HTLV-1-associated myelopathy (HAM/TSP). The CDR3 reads CASAGRPEKLFF. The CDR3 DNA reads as TGTGCCAGTGCGGGACGGCCAGAAAAACTGTTTTTT.